This T cell receptor (beta chain) was captured in a study of blood T cell repertoires in COVID-19. Study overall: Specimens from acute and convalescent COVID-19 originated in the United States, Italy and Spain.

This clone was observed a single time. The germline CDR1 and CDR2 sequences are MNHNS and SASEGT. CDR3 length equals 15 residues. Unmatched junction bases numbered 7, after V lost 1 base and J lost 5 bases. Original methodology: Using reference gene primer amplification, nucleated cell counts were estimated. Some clones are missing from TCRdb's copy, which holds only in-frame ones; the method was immunoSEQ multiplex PCR. V, J and clone size reflect that table, while D and trimming were determined from the DNA. The table records roughly 180,000 clones, roughly 85% of them present only once. The sequence was collected from a man in his 60s with acute or convalescent COVID-19. The sequencing sample was made of peripheral blood. The V call is TRBV6-1, the J call TRBJ1-2, with 7 bases lining up with TRBD1. The CDR3 region has the DNA TGTGCCAGCAGTGAAGTGTCAGGGGGTGCGTATGGCTACACCTTC. This sequence encodes CASSEVSGGAYGYTF.